This TCR beta chain came from a study of shared clonotypes between healthy human individuals. Clones were read by immunoSEQ multiplex PCR, and TCRdb kept only the in-frame ones, dropping some. The sample lists 1.5 million to 2.5 million clones, approximately 94% occurring once. CD45RO negativity and positive selection for CCR7 defined naive CD8 cells, a population that excluded terminally differentiated effector memory CD45RA+ cells. What was sequenced was naive CD8+ T cells sorted from blood. This receptor was taken from a young man in good health.

For the CDR3, the DNA is TGTGCCAGCAGCTTAGTAGACGCCCCCGTGCGGGGTGTTCCCTACGAGCAGTACTTC. Its protein is CASSLVDAPVRGVPYEQYF. The V gene is TRBV7-9, the J gene TRBJ2-7, with D maybe TRBD2 (6 bases). V gave up 1 base and J gave up 2 bases, with 24 bases separating them. CDR1 and CDR2 from the germline V gene are SEHNR and FQNEAQ (reference sequence). This CDR3 is built from 19 residues.